The rows below give T cell receptor beta chains drawn from one sample of a study of blood T cell repertoires in COVID-19. Assay: immunoSEQ multiplex PCR; the TCRdb copy retains only in-frame clones and omits some. The sample lists some 160,000 clones; 75% to 90% were seen once. The sample was peripheral blood. The receptors here all came from a woman aged 55-70 years with active COVID-19. The CDR3 runs from the conserved cysteine through the conserved F or W.

cdr3_aa,j_call,v_call
CASSRTQTETQYF,TRBJ2-5,TRBV18
CASSPDSYGYTF,TRBJ1-2,TRBV28
CASSLRSSGELFF,TRBJ2-2,TRBV11-2
CASSSGLASQHF,TRBJ1-5,TRBV28
CASSQLGLAETQYF,TRBJ2-5,TRBV3-1/TRBV3-2
CASSEEDLPSYEQYF,TRBJ2-7,TRBV2
CASSPLGGAETQYF,TRBJ2-5,TRBV18
CASSSSGAYGYTF,TRBJ1-2,TRBV28
CAISEREGQGETQYF,TRBJ2-5,TRBV10-3
CASSLSDRGRISSNQPQHF,TRBJ1-5,TRBV18
CAYTPGTAYEQYF,TRBJ2-7,TRBV30
CATSEGSSNQPQHF,TRBJ1-5,TRBV24-1
CASSSFPSSYEQYF,TRBJ2-7,TRBV11-2
CASSLVSYEQYF,TRBJ2-7,TRBV7-9
CASSLQGLAGETQYF,TRBJ2-5,TRBV5-8
CASSYSEHANYGYTF,TRBJ1-2,TRBV6-5
CASSSYPGQNEKLFF,TRBJ1-4,TRBV5-1
CASSYSKGNRYGYTF,TRBJ1-2,TRBV6-5
CASSYAVWGGQPQHF,TRBJ1-5,TRBV6-2/TRBV6-3
CASSIGGTYGYTF,TRBJ1-2,TRBV19
CASSPGRAYEQYF,TRBJ2-7,TRBV4-1
CASGTGALYGYTF,TRBJ1-2,TRBV27
CATSPGKGWDTEAFF,TRBJ1-1,TRBV15
CASSSREPGTYEQYF,TRBJ2-7,TRBV5-4
CASSLAELTYTQYF,TRBJ2-3,TRBV11-2
CAWSVGQASNQPQHF,TRBJ1-5,TRBV30
CATSALGHTNEQYF,TRBJ2-7,TRBV24-1
CASRQGTRPFF,TRBJ2-1,TRBV27
CASSSGLAGVGAGELFF,TRBJ2-2,TRBV5-4
CAWRSGNVGGYTF,TRBJ1-2,TRBV30
CASSTTGQETQYF,TRBJ2-5,TRBV6-6
CASTRSVRELFF,TRBJ2-2,TRBV2
CAWSGTGEKLFF,TRBJ1-4,TRBV30
CASSTSGRNTGELFF,TRBJ2-2,TRBV6-5
CASSPWSREQFF,TRBJ2-1,TRBV7-6
CASSTIVFPGLAGGDTGELFF,TRBJ2-2,TRBV27
CASRAGSKNIQYF,TRBJ2-4,TRBV7-2
CASSWTGRVSGNTIYF,TRBJ1-3,TRBV7-2
CATSDPGSSREQFF,TRBJ2-1,TRBV24-1
CASTRSRAKETQYF,TRBJ2-5,TRBV9
CASSPGTGVRGETQYF,TRBJ2-5,TRBV7-8
CASSLSGRNTHEQYF,TRBJ2-7,TRBV27
CASSLASGLTDTQYF,TRBJ2-3,TRBV7-3
CASSKLGTSGVSGTDTQYF,TRBJ2-3,TRBV5-1
CASTHGGAKNIQYF,TRBJ2-4,TRBV28
CASSRGLEYEQYF,TRBJ2-7,TRBV4-1
CASSNRVFGNQPQHF,TRBJ1-5,TRBV6-2/TRBV6-3
CASNRDRVNEKLFF,TRBJ1-4,TRBV6-5
CASSLEGGTYEQYF,TRBJ2-7,TRBV28
CASSGREGDNEQFF,TRBJ2-1,TRBV9
CSASKPTSGNSYEQYF,TRBJ2-7,TRBV20-1
CASSYPEEYQPQHF,TRBJ1-5,TRBV6-6
CASSFWESEQFF,TRBJ2-1,TRBV5-4
CASTPRMADTLYF,TRBJ2-3,TRBV11-2